The source of this T cell receptor beta chain is a study of control samples from healthy donors and cancer patients. Sequencing was performed with immunoSEQ multiplex PCR; in TCRdb, only in-frame clones are kept and a portion is missing. In the table there are about 64,000 clones, 80% to 95% of which are singletons. Trimming pared 8 bases from V and 0 bases from J, leaving 11 bases between. The germline V gene encodes CDR1 MNHEY and CDR2 SMNVEV (reference sequence). This CDR3 is 14 amino acids long. The source is a man between 40 and 49 years old with colorectal cancer. Material for sequencing was PBMCs. The chain links TRBV27 to TRBJ1-5; D is unresolved. In nucleotides, the CDR3 is TGTGCCAGCTGGCCGGAGGGTAGCAATCAGCCCCAGCATTTT. This encodes CASWPEGSNQPQHF.